A single sample gave rise to the 20 T cell receptor beta chains below, sequenced in a study of T-cell reconstitution after alpha-beta-depleted transplantation in children. Unique molecular identifiers featured in how the TCRbeta library was prepared. TCRdb analysed the PCR reads with MiXCR anew, one entry per CDR3 protein. Of fewer than 450,000 distinct CDR3 sequences in the sample, around 15% are singletons; the top ten hold about 41%. The specimen was PBMCs, mostly from graft donor cells, collected 360 days after TCRalphabeta/CD19-depleted stem cell transplant. These receptors were obtained from a male patient under 10 years old who had a stem cell transplant for acute lymphoblastic leukemia, so the T cells may come from the graft donor.

V usage is TRBV20-1 and J usage is TRBJ2-1; no definite D call. CDR1 and CDR2 (germline): DFQATT, SNEGSKA (reference sequence). Trimming stripped 6 bases from V and 0 bases from J, with 18 bases between. CDR3 size: 16 residues. The CDR3 DNA follows: TGCAGTGCCGCCACGTTGACTCTAAGCTCCTACAATGAGCAGTTCTTC. Amino acid sequence: CSAATLTLSSYNEQFF.

This clonotype occurred a few times. The chain combines TRBV28 with TRBJ2-2, with 7 bases that match TRBD2. This CDR3 spans 14 amino acids. CDR1 is MDHEN and CDR2 is SYDVKM in the germline V gene. Trimming at V came to 4 bases and at J to 7 bases, leaving 6 bases not matched to a gene. This chain's CDR3 is CASSYGGRIGELFF. The DNA of the CDR3 is TGTGCCAGCAGTTACGGGGGGAGGATCGGGGAGCTGTTTTTT.

This clonotype was seen repeatedly, ten times or more. This rearrangement joins TRBV18 to TRBJ1-4, with TRBD1 matching 7 bases. Germline assignment: CDR1 KGHSH and CDR2 LQKENI. Trimming removed 4 bases from V and 3 bases from J; junction bases left unmatched: 5. The CDR3 runs 15 residues. The CDR3 DNA sequence: TGTGCCAGCTCACTTCTGACAGGGCCTAATGAAAAACTGTTTTTT. Amino acids: CASSLLTGPNEKLFF.

This rearrangement joins TRBV20-1 to TRBJ2-7; tentatively, D is TRBD2 (6 bases). CDR1 and CDR2 from the germline V gene are DFQATT and SNEGSKA (reference sequence). V lost 0 bases and J 4 bases, leaving 19 bases between the germline ends. The CDR3 consists of 16 residues. The CDR3 spells CSARDETVPGEYEQYF. The CDR3 bases are TGCAGTGCTAGAGATGAGACCGTTCCGGGGGAGTACGAGCAGTACTTC.

V and J are TRBV15 and TRBJ2-7, with TRBD2 identical over 8 bases. Germline CDR1 reads LNHNV; CDR2 reads YYDKDF (reference sequence). Trimming removed 0 bases from V and 1 base from J; junction bases left unmatched: 11. The CDR3 runs to 18 residues. The CDR3 here is CATSREGGTSFSSYEQYF. The CDR3 DNA sequence: TGTGCCACCAGCAGAGAAGGGGGGACTAGTTTTTCATCCTACGAGCAGTACTTC.

This clonotype was detected only a few times. This chain joins TRBV3-1 and TRBJ2-2; D is uncertain. The length of the CDR3 is 14 residues. CDR1 is LGHDT and CDR2 is YNNKEL in the germline V gene (reference sequence). The V end was cut by 1 base, the J end by 2 bases, with 5 bases between. The CDR3 DNA sequence: TGTGCCAGCAGCCAAGTGGTCAACACCGGGGAGCTGTTTTTT. It yields the protein CASSQVVNTGELFF.

This clonotype was seen many times. The chain couples TRBV7-2 to TRBJ2-1, with 14 bases that match TRBD2. J lost 2 bases, V lost 2 bases, and 5 bases had no gene match. The germline V gene encodes CDR1 SGHTA and CDR2 FQGNSA. The CDR3 runs 18 residues. The CDR3 nucleotides read TGTGCCAGCAGCTTAACCCGACTAGCGGGAGGGCCCTACAATGAGCAGTTCTTC. Translation: CASSLTRLAGGPYNEQFF. Based on the CDR3 plus reference TRBV7-2 and TRBJ2-1, the full variable domain is GAGVSQSPSNKVTEKGKDVELRCDPISGHTALYWYRQSLGQGLEFLIYFQGNSAPDKSGLPSDRFSAERTGGSVSTLTIQRTQQEDSAVYLCASSLTRLAGGPYNEQFFGPGTRLTVL.

V usage is TRBV5-1 and J usage is TRBJ2-5; D remains unclear. The CDR3 loop spans 14 amino acids. Trimming removed 0 bases at V and 11 bases at J, with 17 bases between. CDR1 and CDR2 (germline): SGHRS, YFSETQ. CDR3: CASSLDGSPVMQYF. CDR3 nucleotides: TGCGCCAGCAGCTTGGATGGTTCCCCAGTGATGCAGTACTTC. The whole variable domain, remainder taken from reference TRBV5-1 and TRBJ2-5, is KAGVTQTPRYLIKTRGQQVTLSCSPISGHRSVSWYQQTPGQGLQFLFEYFSETQRNKGNFPGRFSGRQFSNSRSEMNVSTLELGDSALYLCASSLDGSPVMQYFGPGTRLLVL.

This chain links TRBV5-1 with TRBJ2-1; D call uncertain. Germline V gene sequence: CDR1 SGHRS, CDR2 YFSETQ. The CDR3 loop spans 12 amino acids. V was shortened by 4 bases and J by 5 bases, with 7 bases between the two germline ends. The CDR3 DNA follows: TGCGCCAGCAGCCCTCGTAACAATGAGCAGTTCTTC. The encoded protein is CASSPRNNEQFF. Full variable domain (outside the CDR3, taken from reference TRBV5-1 and TRBJ2-1): KAGVTQTPRYLIKTRGQQVTLSCSPISGHRSVSWYQQTPGQGLQFLFEYFSETQRNKGNFPGRFSGRQFSNSRSEMNVSTLELGDSALYLCASSPRNNEQFFGPGTRLTVL.

This chain uses TRBV28 with TRBJ2-3, with D perhaps being TRBD1 or TRBD2 (5 bases each). The CDR3 sequence is 17 residues long. V was trimmed by 2 bases and J by 2 bases, leaving 17 bases between them. CDR1 is MDHEN, CDR2 SYDVKM, per germline. The CDR3 DNA is TGTGCCAGCAGTTTAAAGAGGGGACCTTACAACACAGATACGCAGTATTTT. Translation gives CASSLKRGPYNTDTQYF. Together with reference TRBV28 and TRBJ2-3, the CDR3 gives the full variable domain: DVKVTQSSRYLVKRTGEKVFLECVQDMDHENMFWYRQDPGLGLRLIYFSYDVKMKEKGDIPEGYSVSREKKERFSLILESASTNQTSMYLCASSLKRGPYNTDTQYFGPGTRLTVL.

V is TRBV28 and J is TRBJ1-6; D unresolved. The germline V gene has CDR1 MDHEN and CDR2 SYDVKM. V lost 6 bases and J lost 7, with 7 bases in between. The CDR3 totals 12 residues. Written as DNA, the CDR3 is TGTGCCAGCAGGGGGTTCAATTCACCCCTCCACTTT. Protein product: CASRGFNSPLHF.

V and J are TRBV28 and TRBJ2-7; 7 nucleotides agree with TRBD2. The CDR3 is made up of 15 amino acids. J was trimmed by 0 bases and V by 0 bases; bases with no gene match: 2. Germline CDR1 MDHEN, CDR2 SYDVKM. CDR3: CASSLWGGPSYEQYF. CDR3 DNA sequence: TGTGCCAGCAGTTTATGGGGAGGGCCCTCCTACGAGCAGTACTTC.

V and J are TRBV19 and TRBJ2-5; possibly TRBD1 for D (6 bases). The CDR3 is 15 residues long. Trimming pared 5 bases from V and 0 bases from J, leaving 13 bases between. Per germline, CDR1 LNHDA and CDR2 SQIVND (reference sequence). CDR3 loop: CASSPMGANQETQYF. The CDR3 DNA sequence: TGTGCCAGTAGTCCGATGGGGGCTAACCAAGAGACCCAGTACTTC.

This clonotype was observed a handful of times. This sequence joins TRBV20-1 and TRBJ2-2, with 7 bases identical to TRBD1. The CDR3 sequence is 15 residues long. Losses at the gene ends were 4 bases for V and 0 bases for J; bases not matched to a gene: 5. CDR1 is DFQATT, CDR2 SNEGSKA, per germline (reference sequence). The CDR3 DNA is TGCAGTGCTACCCCGGGACAGTCGAACACCGGGGAGCTGTTTTTT. This gives the protein CSATPGQSNTGELFF.

This clonotype came up a few times. V and J are TRBV10-3 and TRBJ2-2; TRBD2 matches 9 bases. Germline V lookup: CDR1 ENHRY, CDR2 SYGVKD. CDR3 size: 16 residues. V lost 2 bases and J lost 7; bases outside the gene matches: 8. The CDR3 reads CAISEPGLAFGGELFF. In DNA form, the CDR3 reads TGTGCCATCAGTGAGCCGGGACTAGCTTTTGGCGGGGAGCTGTTTTTT.

This clonotype was seen a few times. This rearrangement joins TRBV21-1 to TRBJ2-4; the table names TRBD1, a call not compared with the DNA. TRBV21-1 is classified as a pseudogene. The CDR3 has 18 amino acids. The CDR3 loop reads CASSKSLGPRPAKNIQYF. The CDR3 bases are TGTGCCAGCAGCAAAAGCCTGGGACCCCGGCCAGCCAAAAACATTCAGTACTTC.

V usage is TRBV5-1 and J usage is TRBJ2-4; maybe TRBD1 (6 bases). The CDR3 runs 19 residues. CDR1 and CDR2 from the germline V gene are SGHRS and YFSETQ. V was shortened by 4 bases and J by 1 base, with 24 bases between the two germline ends. The chain's CDR3 is CASSPEWGHELVAKNIQYF. The CDR3 DNA reads TGCGCCAGCAGCCCTGAGTGGGGACACGAACTAGTGGCCAAAAACATTCAGTACTTC. Variable domain in full (rest from reference TRBV5-1 and TRBJ2-4): KAGVTQTPRYLIKTRGQQVTLSCSPISGHRSVSWYQQTPGQGLQFLFEYFSETQRNKGNFPGRFSGRQFSNSRSEMNVSTLELGDSALYLCASSPEWGHELVAKNIQYFGAGTRLSVL.

V is TRBV6-5 and J is TRBJ2-5; 7 bases map to TRBD1. The CDR3 runs to 14 residues. Germline-derived CDR1 and CDR2 are MNHEY and SVGAGI. J was trimmed by 5 bases and V by 5 bases; bases with no gene match: 8. The DNA of the CDR3 is TGTGCCAGCAGTACTACAGGGGCAGGGGAGACCCAGTACTTC. Amino acid sequence: CASSTTGAGETQYF.

This clonotype was detected ten times or more. The rearrangement links TRBV4-3 to TRBJ1-6, with unresolved D. The CDR3 spans 15 residues. The V gene's germline CDR1 is LGHNA and CDR2 YSLEER. Trimming stripped 0 bases from V and 4 bases from J, with 7 bases between. The CDR3 loop reads CASSQDRRYNSPLHF. The CDR3 DNA is TGCGCCAGCAGCCAAGATCGACGGTATAATTCACCCCTCCACTTT.

This clonotype was detected only a few times. CDR3: CASSGRAGAYEQYF. In nucleotides, the CDR3 is TGTGCCAGCAGTGGAAGGGCGGGGGCCTACGAGCAGTACTTC. This chain links TRBV2 with TRBJ2-7; TRBD2 matches at 7 bases. From germline, CDR1 is SNHLY and CDR2 FYNNEI. CDR3 length equals 14 residues. V dropped 4 bases and J dropped 2; count of bases not matched to a gene: 5. The full variable domain, rest sourced from reference TRBV2 and TRBJ2-7, is EPEVTQTPSHQVTQMGQEVILRCVPISNHLYFYWYRQILGQKVEFLVSFYNNEISEKSEIFDDQFSVERPDGSNFTLKIRSTKLEDSAMYFCASSGRAGAYEQYFGPGTRLTVT.